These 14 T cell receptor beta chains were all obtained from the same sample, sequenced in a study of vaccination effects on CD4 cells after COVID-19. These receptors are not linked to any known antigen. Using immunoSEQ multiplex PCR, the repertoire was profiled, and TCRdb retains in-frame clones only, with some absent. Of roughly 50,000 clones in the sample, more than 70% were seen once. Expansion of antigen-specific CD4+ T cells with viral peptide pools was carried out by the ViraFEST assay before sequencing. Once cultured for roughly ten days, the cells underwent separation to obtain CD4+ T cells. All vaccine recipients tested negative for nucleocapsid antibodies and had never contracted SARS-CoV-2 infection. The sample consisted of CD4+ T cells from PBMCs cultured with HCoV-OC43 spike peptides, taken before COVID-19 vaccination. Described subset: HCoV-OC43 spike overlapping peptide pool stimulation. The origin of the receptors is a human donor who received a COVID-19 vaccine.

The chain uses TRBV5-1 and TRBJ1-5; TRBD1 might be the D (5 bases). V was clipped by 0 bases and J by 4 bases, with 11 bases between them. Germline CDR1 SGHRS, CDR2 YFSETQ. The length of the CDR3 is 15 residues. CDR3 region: CASSLAGAPNQPQHF. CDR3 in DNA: TGCGCCAGCAGCTTGGCCGGGGCCCCTAATCAGCCCCAGCATTTT. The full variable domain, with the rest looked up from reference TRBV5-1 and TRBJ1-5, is KAGVTQTPRYLIKTRGQQVTLSCSPISGHRSVSWYQQTPGQGLQFLFEYFSETQRNKGNFPGRFSGRQFSNSRSEMNVSTLELGDSALYLCASSLAGAPNQPQHFGDGTRLSIL.

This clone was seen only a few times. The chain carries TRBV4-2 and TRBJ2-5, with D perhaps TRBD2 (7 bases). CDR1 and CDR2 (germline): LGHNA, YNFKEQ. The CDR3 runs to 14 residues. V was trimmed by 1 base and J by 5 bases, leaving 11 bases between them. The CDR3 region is CASSQGGGPETQYF. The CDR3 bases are TGTGCCAGCAGCCAAGGGGGGGGGCCGGAGACCCAGTACTTC.

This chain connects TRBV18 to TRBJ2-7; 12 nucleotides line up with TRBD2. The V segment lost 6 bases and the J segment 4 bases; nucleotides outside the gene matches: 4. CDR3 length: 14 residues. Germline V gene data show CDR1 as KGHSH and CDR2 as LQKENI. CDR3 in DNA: TGTGCCAGCTCGGACGGACTAGCGGGGTACGAGCAGTACGTC. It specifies CASSDGLAGYEQYV.

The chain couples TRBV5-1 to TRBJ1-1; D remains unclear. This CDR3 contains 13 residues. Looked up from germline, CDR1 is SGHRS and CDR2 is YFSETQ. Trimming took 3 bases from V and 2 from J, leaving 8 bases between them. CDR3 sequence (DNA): TGCGCCAGCAGCTCCCACTTAAACACTGAAGCTTTCTTT. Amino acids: CASSSHLNTEAFF.

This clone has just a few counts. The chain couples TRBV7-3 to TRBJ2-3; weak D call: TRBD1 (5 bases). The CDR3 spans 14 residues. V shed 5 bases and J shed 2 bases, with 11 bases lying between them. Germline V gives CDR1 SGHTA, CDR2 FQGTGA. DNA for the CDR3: TGTGCCAGCAGCATGGGGCGGAACACAGATACGCAGTATTTT. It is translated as CASSMGRNTDTQYF.

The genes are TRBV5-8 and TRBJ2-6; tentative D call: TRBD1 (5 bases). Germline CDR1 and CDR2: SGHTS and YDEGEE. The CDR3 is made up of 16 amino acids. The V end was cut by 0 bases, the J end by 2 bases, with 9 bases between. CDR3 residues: CASSLAWGAGANVLTF. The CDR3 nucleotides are TGTGCCAGCAGCTTGGCCTGGGGCGCTGGGGCCAACGTCCTGACTTTC.

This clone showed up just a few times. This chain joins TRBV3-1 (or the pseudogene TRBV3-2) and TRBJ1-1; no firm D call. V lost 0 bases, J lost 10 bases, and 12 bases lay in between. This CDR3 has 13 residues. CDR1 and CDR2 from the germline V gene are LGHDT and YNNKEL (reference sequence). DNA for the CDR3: TGTGCCAGCAGCCAAGATTCCAGAACTTCAGCTTTCTTT. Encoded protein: CASSQDSRTSAFF.

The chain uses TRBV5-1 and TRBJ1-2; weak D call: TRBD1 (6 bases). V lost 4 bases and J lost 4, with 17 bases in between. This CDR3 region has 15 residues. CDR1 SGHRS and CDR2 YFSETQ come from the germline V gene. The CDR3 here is CASSPQTGQSYGYTF. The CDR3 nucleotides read TGCGCCAGCAGCCCTCAGACAGGACAAAGCTATGGCTACACCTTC.

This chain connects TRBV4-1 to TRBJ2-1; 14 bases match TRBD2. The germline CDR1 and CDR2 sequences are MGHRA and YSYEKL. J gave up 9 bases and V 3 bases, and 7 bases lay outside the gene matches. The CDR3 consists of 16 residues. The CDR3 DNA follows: TGCGCCAGCAGCCAGATGACTAGCGGGGGGGCGGGTGAGCAGTTCTTC. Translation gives CASSQMTSGGAGEQFF.

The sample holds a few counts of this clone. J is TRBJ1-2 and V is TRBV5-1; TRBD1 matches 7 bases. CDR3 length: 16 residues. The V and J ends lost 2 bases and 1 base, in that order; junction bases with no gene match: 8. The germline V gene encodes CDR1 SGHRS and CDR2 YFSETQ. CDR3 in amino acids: CASSFTRQGLNYGYTF. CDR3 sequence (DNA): TGCGCCAGCAGCTTTACTCGACAGGGACTTAACTATGGCTACACCTTC.

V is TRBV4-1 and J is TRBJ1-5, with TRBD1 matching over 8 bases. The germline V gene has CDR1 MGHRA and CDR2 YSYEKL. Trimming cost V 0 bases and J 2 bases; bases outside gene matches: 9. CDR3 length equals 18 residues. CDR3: CASSQEYHPTGGNQPQHF. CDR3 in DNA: TGCGCCAGCAGCCAAGAATACCACCCGACAGGGGGCAATCAGCCCCAGCATTTT.

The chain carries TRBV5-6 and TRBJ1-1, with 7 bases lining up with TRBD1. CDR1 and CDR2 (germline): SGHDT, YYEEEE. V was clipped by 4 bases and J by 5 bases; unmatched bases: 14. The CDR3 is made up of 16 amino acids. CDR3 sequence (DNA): TGTGCCAGCAGCCGAGACTCGAGGGGGCTTAAGACTGAAGCTTTCTTT. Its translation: CASSRDSRGLKTEAFF.

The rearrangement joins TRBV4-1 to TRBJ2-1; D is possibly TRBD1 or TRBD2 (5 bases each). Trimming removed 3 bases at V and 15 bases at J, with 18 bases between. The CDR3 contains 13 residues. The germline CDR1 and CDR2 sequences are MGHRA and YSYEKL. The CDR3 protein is CASSQNPERGGFF. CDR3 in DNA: TGCGCCAGCAGCCAGAACCCGGAGAGGGGTGGGTTCTTC.

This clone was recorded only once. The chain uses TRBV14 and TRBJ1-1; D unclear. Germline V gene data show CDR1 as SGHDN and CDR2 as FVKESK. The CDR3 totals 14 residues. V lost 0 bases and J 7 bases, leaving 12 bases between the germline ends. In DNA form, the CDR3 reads TGTGCCAGCAGCCAAGAAGCAAGAACAAGTGAAGCTTTCTTT. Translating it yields CASSQEARTSEAFF.